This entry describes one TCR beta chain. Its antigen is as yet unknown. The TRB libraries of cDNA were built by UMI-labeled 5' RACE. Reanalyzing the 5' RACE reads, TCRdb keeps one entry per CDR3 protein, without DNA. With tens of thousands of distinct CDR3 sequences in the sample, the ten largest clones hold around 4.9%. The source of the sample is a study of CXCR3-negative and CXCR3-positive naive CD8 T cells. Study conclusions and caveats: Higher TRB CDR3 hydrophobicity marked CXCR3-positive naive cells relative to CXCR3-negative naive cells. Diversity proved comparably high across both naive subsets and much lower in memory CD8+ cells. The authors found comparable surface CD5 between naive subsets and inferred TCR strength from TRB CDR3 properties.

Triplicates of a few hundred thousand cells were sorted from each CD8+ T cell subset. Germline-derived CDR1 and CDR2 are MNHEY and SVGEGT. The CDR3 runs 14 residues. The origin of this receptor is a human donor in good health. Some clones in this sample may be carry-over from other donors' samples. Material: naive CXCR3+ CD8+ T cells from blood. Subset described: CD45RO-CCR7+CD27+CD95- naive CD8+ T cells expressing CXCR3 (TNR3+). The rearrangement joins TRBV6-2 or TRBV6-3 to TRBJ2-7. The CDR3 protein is CASSYSVGLHEQYF.